This T cell receptor beta chain was obtained from a study of cytomegalovirus exposure and HLA in healthy donors. Study-wide background: A previous analysis identified 100 million or so unique TCR beta sequences derived from 180 million or so T cells. Overall study results and limits: Later analysis placed DRB1 highest and HLA-C lowest in TCR association rates, which differed by HLA locus.

As for this clone: Antigen specificity is unknown.

Germline V gene data show CDR1 as KGHSH and CDR2 as LQKENI. This CDR3 comprises 14 residues. J gave up 4 bases and V 5 bases, and 4 bases lay outside the gene matches. The PCR used 60 Vbeta and 13 Jbeta primers. Data came from immunoSEQ multiplex PCR; TCRdb stores just in-frame clones and leaves some out. The profile shows 170,000 or so clones, more than 80% of them singletons. This sequence was found in a boy aged 5-17 years in good health and CMV-seronegative. Input material: PBMCs. V and J are TRBV18 and TRBJ2-1; TRBD2 agrees at 8 bases. CDR3 protein: CASSVSGGYNEQFF. The CDR3 DNA reads TGTGCCAGCTCAGTCAGCGGGGGATACAATGAGCAGTTCTTC.